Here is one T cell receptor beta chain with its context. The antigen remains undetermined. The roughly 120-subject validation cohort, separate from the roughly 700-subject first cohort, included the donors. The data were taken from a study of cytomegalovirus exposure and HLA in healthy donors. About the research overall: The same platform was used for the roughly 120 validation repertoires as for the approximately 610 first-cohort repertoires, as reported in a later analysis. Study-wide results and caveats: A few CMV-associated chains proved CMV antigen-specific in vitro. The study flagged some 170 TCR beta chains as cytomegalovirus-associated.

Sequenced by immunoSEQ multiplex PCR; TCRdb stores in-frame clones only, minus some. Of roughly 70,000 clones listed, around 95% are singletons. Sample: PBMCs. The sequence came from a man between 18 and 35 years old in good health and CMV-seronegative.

The CDR3 DNA sequence: TGCGCCAGCAGCTTGGGGGGACAGGGCTACGAGCAGTACTTC. Residues: CASSLGGQGYEQYF. The chain combines TRBV5-1 with TRBJ2-7; 9 bases align to TRBD1. From germline, CDR1 is SGHRS and CDR2 YFSETQ. J gave up 3 bases and V 0 bases, and 1 base lay outside the gene matches. The CDR3 contains 14 residues.